This TCR beta chain appears in the sequencing data of a study of cytomegalovirus exposure and HLA in healthy donors. Turning to the study itself: As an earlier analysis found, about 200 million T cells yielded over 95 million unique TCR beta sequences. Findings and caveats of the study: Under in vitro conditions, a few CMV-associated chains were confirmed as specific for CMV antigens. Reports indicate that TCR beta sequences accurately predicted the HLA-A and HLA-B alleles of most subjects. Relative to the approximately 680-donor mean, N-insertions were reportedly fewer in an Asian-associated ancestry cluster in a later analysis.

On this clone itself: Its antigen is still unknown.

V shed 3 bases and J shed 4 bases, with 13 bases lying between them. Germline lookup yields CDR1 SGDLS and CDR2 YYNGEE. The length of the CDR3 is 15 residues. 13 Jbeta primers and 60 Vbeta primers were used for the PCR. Assay: immunoSEQ multiplex PCR; the TCRdb copy retains only in-frame clones and omits some. The sample holds roughly 250,000 clones, about 80% seen once. The source material was PBMCs. The TCR sequence derives from a girl aged 2 to 10 in good health and CMV-seronegative. The rearrangement links TRBV9 to TRBJ2-2, with D perhaps matching TRBD2 (6 bases). The chain's CDR3 is CASSAREPSTGELFF. In DNA form, the CDR3 reads TGTGCCAGCAGCGCCCGGGAGCCAAGCACCGGGGAGCTGTTTTTT.